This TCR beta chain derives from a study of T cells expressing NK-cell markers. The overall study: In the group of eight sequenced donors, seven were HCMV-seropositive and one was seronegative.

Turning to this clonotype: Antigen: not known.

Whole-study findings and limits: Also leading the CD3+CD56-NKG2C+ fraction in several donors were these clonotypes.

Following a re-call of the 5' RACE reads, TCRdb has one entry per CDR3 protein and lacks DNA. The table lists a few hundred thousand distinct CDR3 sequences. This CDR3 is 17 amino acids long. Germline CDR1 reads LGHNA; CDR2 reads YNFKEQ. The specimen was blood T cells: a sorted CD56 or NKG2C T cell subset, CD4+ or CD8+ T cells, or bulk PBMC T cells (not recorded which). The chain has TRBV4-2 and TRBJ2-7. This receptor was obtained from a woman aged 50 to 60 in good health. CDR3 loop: CASSQDRYTSDFYEQYF.